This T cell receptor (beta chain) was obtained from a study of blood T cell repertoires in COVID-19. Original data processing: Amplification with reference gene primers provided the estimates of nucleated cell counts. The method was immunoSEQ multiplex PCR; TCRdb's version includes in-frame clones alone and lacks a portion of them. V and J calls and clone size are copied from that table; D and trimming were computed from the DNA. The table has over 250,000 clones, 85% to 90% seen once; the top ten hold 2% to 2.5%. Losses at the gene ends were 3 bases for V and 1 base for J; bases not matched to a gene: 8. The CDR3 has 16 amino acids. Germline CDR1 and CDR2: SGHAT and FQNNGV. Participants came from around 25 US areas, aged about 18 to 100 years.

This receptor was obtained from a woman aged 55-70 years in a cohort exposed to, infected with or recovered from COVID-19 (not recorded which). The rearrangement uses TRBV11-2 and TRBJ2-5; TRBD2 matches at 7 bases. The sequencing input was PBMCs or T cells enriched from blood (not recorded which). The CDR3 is CASSFIRGVSQETQYF. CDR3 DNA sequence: TGTGCCAGCAGCTTCATCCGGGGGGTGAGCCAAGAGACCCAGTACTTC.